This T cell receptor beta chain was identified in a study of blood T cell repertoires in COVID-19 (dated by TCRdb to 2020 to 2021). For context, the study as a whole: Samples from collaborators originated in the United States, Italy and Spain and spanned both the acute and convalescent phases of COVID-19. The material from the prospective study consisted of cDNA or gDNA derived from T cells, B-cell-depleted T cells, or PBMCs. Subjects who had been exposed to COVID-19, were actively infected with it, or had recovered from it provided the deeply sampled blood TCRbeta repertoires that made up the dataset. The repertoires were released in a freely available public database intended as a resource for research on the immune response to SARS-CoV-2. Samples were obtained from the ongoing ImmuneRACE study (first 160 participants) and from 1,254 subjects provided by 6 global collaborators. Nearly every sample came with metadata listing a de-identified subject ID, COVID-19 status, age in years and sex. Where available, HLA class I and class II types were taken from metadata supplied by the sample provider and were not determined by assay-based typing. General conclusions and limits of the study: The amount of clinical and demographic metadata varied by source and participant and was provided uncurated.

The immunoSEQ Assay, a bias-controlled multiplex PCR, was used to amplify TCRbeta CDR3 regions from genomic DNA. In the original analysis: The number of nucleated cells in each sample was estimated by amplification of reference gene primers within the assay. Sequence reads were collapsed and filtered to measure the absolute abundance of every unique TCRbeta CDR3 rearrangement. For each sample, productive Simpson clonality was calculated as the square root of Simpson's diversity index over productive rearrangements. TCRdb limited this immuneACCESS table to in-frame rearrangements with V and J called. A share of clones is missing; checked studies link under half to unresolved V genes, and the rest is unexplained. The D gene and trimming were derived from the DNA, and the V and J assignments and clone size from that table. The sample table records some 260,000 clones; around 87% of these occur just once. The top ten clonotypes cover under 6.5% of the sample.

From the germline V gene, CDR1 is KGHSH and CDR2 is LQKENI. From its cysteine to its phenylalanine, the CDR3 spans 15 amino acids. The sequence is cut down to CDR3 DNA, 45 bases in frame from base 1. V gives up 0 bases and J gives up 1 base, and the segment between their germline ends measures 6 bases. Participants in the prospective study were enrolled through a virtual design, were aged about 18 to 90 years, and lived in about 25 United States geographic areas. In the prospective study, participants were assigned to cohorts based on the clinical history participants reported in a screening survey and a study questionnaire. Mobile phlebotomists in the prospective study collected whole blood, serum and a nasopharyngeal or oropharyngeal swab from every participant. Over a roughly 2-month period, participants in the prospective study had the option of providing additional blood draws and questionnaires. Blood samples from the prospective study were shipped frozen or at room temperature prior to DNA extraction.

The sample holds one count of this clone. Its binding antigen is unknown. Base qualities are missing; no much larger clone stands one base away. The sequence was obtained from a woman in her 30s with acute COVID-19. This chain is built from TRBV18 and TRBJ2-2; no D gene is confidently identified. The sequenced sample consisted of PBMCs or T cells enriched from blood (not recorded which). The DNA reads as follows: TGTGCCAGCTCACCACCGAGGCTGAACACCGGGGAGCTGTTTTTT. Its product reads: CASSPPRLNTGELFF.